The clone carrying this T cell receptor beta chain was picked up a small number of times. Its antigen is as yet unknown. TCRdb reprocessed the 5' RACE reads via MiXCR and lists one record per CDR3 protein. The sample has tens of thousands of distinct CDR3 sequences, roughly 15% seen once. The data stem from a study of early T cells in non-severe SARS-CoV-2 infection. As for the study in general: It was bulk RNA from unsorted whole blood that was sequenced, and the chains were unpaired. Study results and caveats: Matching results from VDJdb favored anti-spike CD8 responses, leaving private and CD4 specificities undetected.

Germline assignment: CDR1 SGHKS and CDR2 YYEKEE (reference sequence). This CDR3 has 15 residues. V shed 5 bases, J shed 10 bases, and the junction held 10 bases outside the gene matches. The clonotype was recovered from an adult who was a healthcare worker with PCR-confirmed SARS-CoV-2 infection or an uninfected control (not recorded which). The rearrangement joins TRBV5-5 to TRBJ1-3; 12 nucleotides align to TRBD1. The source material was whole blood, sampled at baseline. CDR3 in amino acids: CASSPYGTGGKTIYF. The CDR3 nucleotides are TGTGCCAGCAGTCCATACGGGACAGGGGGCAAGACCATATATTTT.